The table lists the clone carrying this T cell receptor (beta chain) with a count of one. This specimen comes from a study of cytomegalovirus exposure and HLA in healthy donors. Both 60 Vbeta primers and 13 Jbeta primers went into the PCR. Sequenced by immunoSEQ multiplex PCR; TCRdb stores in-frame clones only, minus some. This table holds about 140,000 clones, around 82% found once. This CDR3 is built from 16 residues. The V gene end was trimmed by 4 bases and the J gene end by 7 bases; junction bases not matched to a gene: 12. Germline CDR1 and CDR2: MGHRA and YSYEKL. This sequence joins TRBV4-1 and TRBJ2-7; 11 nucleotides line up with TRBD2. The sequence derives from a man aged 18 to 30 in good health and CMV-seropositive. Sequenced: PBMCs. The CDR3: CASSPGGSGRAGEQYF. CDR3 coding DNA: TGCGCCAGCAGCCCGGGAGGTAGCGGGAGGGCGGGGGAGCAGTACTTC.